This TCR beta chain was sequenced for a study of T cell responses to AZD1222 COVID-19 vaccine. The wider study: Second doses at about 4 or about 12 weeks were pooled. General study points: Females made up more of the donors, who were largely white British, and clonal diversity may have come out too low. Without day 14 samples, only post-peak T cell repertoires were studied.

Only in-frame clones appear in the TCRdb table, and some are missing; sequencing was by immunoSEQ multiplex PCR. The sample shows tens of thousands of clones, more than 70% of them seen only once. Trimming left V 3 bases short and J 4 bases short, with 10 bases between. Germline values: CDR1 KGHDR, CDR2 SFDVKD. The CDR3 is 14 amino acids. About this clone: Its cognate antigen is unknown.

Here the sequenced sample was peripheral blood, taken on day 0 of AZD1222 vaccination. The genes are TRBV24-1 and TRBJ2-3; D uncertain. The TCR originated in an adult in good health. The CDR3 DNA reads as TGTGCCACCAGTGATGCCTTAGAGGCAGATACGCAGTATTTT. Translating it yields CATSDALEADTQYF.